This TCR beta chain originates from a study of blood T cells in healthy people across ages. General study findings and limits: Significant beta diversity loss was already apparent by age roughly 44, declining roughly linearly.

A sample-barcoded 5' primer and a J-beta primer mix were used in a second PCR of about 7 to 11 cycles. One entry per CDR3 protein results from TCRdb running MiXCR on the 5' RACE reads. The sample has 800,000 to 900,000 distinct CDR3 sequences, approximately 59% seen once. As concerns this clonotype: Its specificity is unknown.

The junction had 6 bases not matched to a gene; V was cut back by 6 bases and J by 5 bases. CDR3 size: 14 residues. The germline V gene encodes CDR1 SGHTA and CDR2 FQGNSA. The sequence derives from a young man in good health. The genes are TRBV7-2 and TRBJ2-2; 7 bases are shared with TRBD1. The sequenced sample was blood. The CDR3 protein is CASRGQYNTGELFF. The CDR3 nucleotides are TGTGCCAGCAGGGGACAGTACAATACCGGGGAGCTGTTTTTT.